The rows below give T cell receptor beta chains drawn from one sample of a study of blood T cells in healthy people across ages. TCRdb processed the 5' RACE reads anew with MiXCR; each CDR3 protein has one entry. The sample has 1.5 million to 2 million distinct CDR3 sequences; 28% are singletons. The sequencing sample was made of blood. The receptors stem from a woman under 40 in good health. The CDR3 runs from the conserved cysteine through the conserved F or W. A D gene is named only where the DNA matches it firmly. Where a row states a size, it is once, few, many or the class of an expanded clone; other rows omit it.

D gene | J gene | clone size | V gene | CDR3 DNA | CDR3 protein
. | TRBJ2-7 | . | TRBV18 | TGTGCCAGCTACGCCGGGACGGCCAATGAGCAGTACTTC | CASYAGTANEQYF
TRBD1 | TRBJ2-1 | few | TRBV4-1 | TGCGCCAGCAGCCACCTAAGGACAGGTATGACCTACAATGAGCAGTTCTTC | CASSHLRTGMTYNEQFF
TRBD2 | TRBJ2-1 | few | TRBV18 | TGTGCCAGCTCCGCTCTACTAACTAGCGGGAGTAGGGATGAGCAGTTCTTC | CASSALLTSGSRDEQFF
. | TRBJ1-1 | once | TRBV20-1 | TGCAGTGCTAGAGAGGACGGGAACACTGAAGCTTTCTTT | CSAREDGNTEAFF
. | TRBJ1-1 | . | TRBV7-9 | TGTGCCAGCAGCCTAGACGTGGGGGGCGATACTGAAGCTTTCTTT | CASSLDVGGDTEAFF
. | TRBJ1-2 | . | TRBV4-2 | TGTGCCAGCAGCCAAGATCAAGGAATGTATGGCTACACCTTC | CASSQDQGMYGYTF
. | TRBJ2-1 | . | TRBV4-2 | TGTGCCAGCAGCCAAGCCATCCAGCGGGCCACCCATGAGCAGTTCTTC | CASSQAIQRATHEQFF
TRBD1 | TRBJ2-7 | few | TRBV6-1 | TGTGCCAGCAGTGAAGTAGGGACAGGGGTCGAGCAGTACTTC | CASSEVGTGVEQYF
TRBD2 | TRBJ2-7 | . | TRBV20-1 | TGCAGTGCTAGACCCGGGACTAGCCCCTACGAGCAGTACTTC | CSARPGTSPYEQYF
. | TRBJ1-4 | few | TRBV29-1 | TGCAGCGTGTCGGCCAGAGGGTATGAAAAACTGTTTTTT | CSVSARGYEKLFF
TRBD1 | TRBJ2-5 | once | TRBV12-3/TRBV12-4 | TGTGCCAGCAGTTTGAGGAGGGGACAGGGAAAGGGATCTGAGCAGTACTTC | CASSLRRGQGKGSEQYF
. | TRBJ1-1 | few | TRBV12-3/TRBV12-4 | TGTGCCAGCAGTTTCCAGGGGCGCTCCACTGAAGCTTTCTTT | CASSFQGRSTEAFF
. | TRBJ2-1 | many | TRBV7-9 | TGTGCCAGCAGCTCGACCCAGAACAATGAGCAGTTCTTC | CASSSTQNNEQFF
. | TRBJ2-1 | . | TRBV28 | TGTGCCAGCAGTTTATCGGTTGGGGCCTACAATGAGCAGTTCTTC | CASSLSVGAYNEQFF
TRBD2 | TRBJ2-3 | many | TRBV7-9 | TGTGCCAGCAGCCCCAGGACTAGCGGGTTTAGCACAGATACGCAGTATTTT | CASSPRTSGFSTDTQYF
. | TRBJ1-1 | . | TRBV29-1 | TGCAGCGTTGAAGCTACGGTAGCCAGCACTGAAGCTTTCTTT | CSVEATVASTEAFF